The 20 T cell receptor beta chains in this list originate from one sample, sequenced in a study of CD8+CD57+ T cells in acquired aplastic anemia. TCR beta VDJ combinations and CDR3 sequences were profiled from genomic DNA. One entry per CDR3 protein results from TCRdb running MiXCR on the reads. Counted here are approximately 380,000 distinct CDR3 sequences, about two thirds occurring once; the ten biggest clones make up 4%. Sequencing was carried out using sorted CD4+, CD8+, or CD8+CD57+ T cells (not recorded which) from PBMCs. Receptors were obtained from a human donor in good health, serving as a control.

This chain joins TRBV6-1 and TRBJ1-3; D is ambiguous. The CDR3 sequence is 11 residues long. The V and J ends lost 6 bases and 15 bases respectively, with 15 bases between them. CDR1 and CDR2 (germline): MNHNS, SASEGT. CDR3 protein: CASRIAGSQYF. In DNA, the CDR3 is TGTGCCAGCAGGATAGCGGGCAGCCAATATTTT.

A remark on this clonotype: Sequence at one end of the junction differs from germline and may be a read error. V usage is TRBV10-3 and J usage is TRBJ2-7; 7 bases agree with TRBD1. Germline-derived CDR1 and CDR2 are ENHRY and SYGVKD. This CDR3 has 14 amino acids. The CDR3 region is CAISEADRVDDQYF. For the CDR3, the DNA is TGTGCCATCAGTGAGGCCGACAGGGTTGACGACCAGTACTTC.

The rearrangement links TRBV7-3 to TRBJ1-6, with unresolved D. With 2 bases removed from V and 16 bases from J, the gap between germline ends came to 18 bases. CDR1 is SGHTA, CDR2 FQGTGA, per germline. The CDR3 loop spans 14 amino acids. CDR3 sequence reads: CASSLSMMNEPLHF. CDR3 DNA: TGTGCCAGCAGCTTATCTATGATGAATGAGCCGCTCCACTTT. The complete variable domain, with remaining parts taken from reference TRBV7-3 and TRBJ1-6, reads GAGVSQTPSNKVTEKGKYVELRCDPISGHTALYWYRQSLGQGPEFLIYFQGTGAADDSGLPNDRFFAVRPEGSVSTLKIQRTERGDSAVYLCASSLSMMNEPLHFGNGTRLTVT.

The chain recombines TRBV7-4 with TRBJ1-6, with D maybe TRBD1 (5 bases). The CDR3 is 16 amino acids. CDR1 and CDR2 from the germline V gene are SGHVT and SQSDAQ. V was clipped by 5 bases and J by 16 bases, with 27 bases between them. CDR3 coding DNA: TGTGCCAGCAGCGGCCCTCCAGGGTTCGATAATTCGCCGCTCCACTTT. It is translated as CASSGPPGFDNSPLHF.

CDR3 coding DNA: TGCAGTGCTAGACTAGGGGAGGCTGGCTACACCTTC. Amino acid sequence: CSARLGEAGYTF. The chain employs TRBV20-1 and TRBJ1-2, with D perhaps TRBD1 (5 bases). Germline values: CDR1 DFQATT, CDR2 SNEGSKA (reference sequence). V lost 2 bases and J lost 7, with 11 bases in between. This CDR3 has 12 residues.

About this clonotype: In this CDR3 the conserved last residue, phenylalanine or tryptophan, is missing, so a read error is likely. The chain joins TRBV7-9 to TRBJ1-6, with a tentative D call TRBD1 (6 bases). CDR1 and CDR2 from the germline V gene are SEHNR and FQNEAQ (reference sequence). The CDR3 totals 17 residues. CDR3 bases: TGTGCCAGCAGCCACGATGTGTCAGGGGAAGGTAATCCACCCCTCCACTCT. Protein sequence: CASSHDVSGEGNPPLHS.

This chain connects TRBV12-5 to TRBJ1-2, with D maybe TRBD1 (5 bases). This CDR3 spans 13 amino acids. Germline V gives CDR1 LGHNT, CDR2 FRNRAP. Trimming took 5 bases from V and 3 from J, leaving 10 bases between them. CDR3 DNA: TGTGCTAGTGGTCTCGGGACGGACTATGGCTACACCTTC. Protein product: CASGLGTDYGYTF.

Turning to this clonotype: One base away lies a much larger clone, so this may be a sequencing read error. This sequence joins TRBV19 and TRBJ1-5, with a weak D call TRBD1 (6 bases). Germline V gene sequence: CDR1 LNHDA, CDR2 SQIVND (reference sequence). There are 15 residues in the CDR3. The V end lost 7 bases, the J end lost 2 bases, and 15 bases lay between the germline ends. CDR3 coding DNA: TGTGCCAGTAAGAGGGGGTCGGCGGGCAATCAGCCCCAGCATTTT. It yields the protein CASKRGSAGNQPQHF.

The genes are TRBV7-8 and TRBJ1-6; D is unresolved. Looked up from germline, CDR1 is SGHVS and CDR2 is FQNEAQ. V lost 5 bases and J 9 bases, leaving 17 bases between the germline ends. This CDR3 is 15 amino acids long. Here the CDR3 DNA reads TGTGCCAGCAGCGTAGTGGACTCTCCGCTTTCACCCCTCCACTTT. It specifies CASSVVDSPLSPLHF.

CDR3 bases: TGCAGCGTTCGCAGACTTGGTCAAGAGACCCAGTACTTC. It codes for CSVRRLGQETQYF. V and J are TRBV29-1 and TRBJ2-5; D call uncertain. The CDR3 has 13 amino acids. CDR1 is SQVTM, CDR2 ANQGSEA, per germline. With 5 bases removed from V and 2 bases from J, the gap between germline ends came to 12 bases.

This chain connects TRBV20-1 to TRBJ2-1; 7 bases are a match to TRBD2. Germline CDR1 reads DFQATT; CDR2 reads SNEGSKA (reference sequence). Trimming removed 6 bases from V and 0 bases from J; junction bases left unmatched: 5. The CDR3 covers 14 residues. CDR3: CSAGGGSSYNEQFF. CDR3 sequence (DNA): TGCAGTGCCGGCGGCGGGAGCTCCTACAATGAGCAGTTCTTC.

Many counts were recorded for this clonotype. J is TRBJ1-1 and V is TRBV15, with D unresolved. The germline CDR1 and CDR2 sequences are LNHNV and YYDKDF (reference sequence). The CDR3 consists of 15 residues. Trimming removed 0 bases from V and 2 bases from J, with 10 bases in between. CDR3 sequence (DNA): TGTGCCACCAGCAGAGAAATTCTGTCCAACACTGAAGCTTTCTTT. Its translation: CATSREILSNTEAFF. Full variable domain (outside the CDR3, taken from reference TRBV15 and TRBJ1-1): DAMVIQNPRYQVTQFGKPVTLSCSQTLNHNVMYWYQQKSSQAPKLLFHYYDKDFNNEADTPDNFQSRRPNTSFCFLDIRSPGLGDTAMYLCATSREILSNTEAFFGQGTRLTVV.

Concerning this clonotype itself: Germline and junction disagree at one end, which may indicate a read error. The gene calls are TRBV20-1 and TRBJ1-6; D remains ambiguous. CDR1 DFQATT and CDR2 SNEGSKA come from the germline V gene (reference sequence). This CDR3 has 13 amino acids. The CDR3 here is CSARGRRARYGYF. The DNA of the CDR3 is TGCAGTGCCAGAGGGCGGAGAGCTAGATATGGCTACTTT.

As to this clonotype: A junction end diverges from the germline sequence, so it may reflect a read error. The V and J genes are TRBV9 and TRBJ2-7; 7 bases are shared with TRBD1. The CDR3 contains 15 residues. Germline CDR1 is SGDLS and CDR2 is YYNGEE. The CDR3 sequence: CASSPRQGFGAEEYF. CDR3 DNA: TGTGCCAGCAGCCCGCGACAGGGTTTCGGGGCCGAGGAGTACTTC.

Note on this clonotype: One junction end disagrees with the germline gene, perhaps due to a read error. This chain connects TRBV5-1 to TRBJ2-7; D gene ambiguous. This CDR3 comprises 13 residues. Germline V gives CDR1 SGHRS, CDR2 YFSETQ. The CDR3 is CATSIAARNEQYF. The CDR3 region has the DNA TGTGCCACCAGCATAGCCGCCCGGAACGAGCAGTACTTC. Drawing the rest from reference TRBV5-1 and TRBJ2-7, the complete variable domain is KAGVTQTPRYLIKTRGQQVTLSCSPISGHRSVSWYQQTPGQGLQFLFEYFSETQRNKGNFPGRFSGRQFSNSRSEMNVSTLELGDSALYLCATSIAARNEQYFGPGTRLTVT.

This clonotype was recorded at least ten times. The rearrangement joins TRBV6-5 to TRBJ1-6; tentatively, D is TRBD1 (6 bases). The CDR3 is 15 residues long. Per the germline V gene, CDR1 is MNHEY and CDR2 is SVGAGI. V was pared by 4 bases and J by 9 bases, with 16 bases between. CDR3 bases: TGTGCCAGCAGTTCTCTGACAGGATTTGGTTCACCCCTCCACTTT. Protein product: CASSSLTGFGSPLHF.

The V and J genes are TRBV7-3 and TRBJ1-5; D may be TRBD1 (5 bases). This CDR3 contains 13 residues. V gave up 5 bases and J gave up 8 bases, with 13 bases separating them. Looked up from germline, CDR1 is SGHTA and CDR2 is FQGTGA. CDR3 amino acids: CASSRGVGEPQHF. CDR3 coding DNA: TGTGCCAGCAGCCGAGGGGTGGGGGAGCCCCAGCATTTT.

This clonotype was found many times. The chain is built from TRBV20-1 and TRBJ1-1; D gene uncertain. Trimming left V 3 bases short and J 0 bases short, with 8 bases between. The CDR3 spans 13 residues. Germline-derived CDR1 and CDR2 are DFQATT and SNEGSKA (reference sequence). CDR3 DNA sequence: TGCAGTGCTAGCCCCCCACTGAACACTGAAGCTTTCTTT. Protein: CSASPPLNTEAFF.

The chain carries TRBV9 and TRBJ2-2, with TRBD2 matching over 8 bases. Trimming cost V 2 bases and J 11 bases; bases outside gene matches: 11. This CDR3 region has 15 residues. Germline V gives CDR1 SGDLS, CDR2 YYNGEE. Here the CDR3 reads CASSVSGLTSGELFF. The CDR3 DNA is TGTGCCAGCAGCGTGTCCGGATTAACTAGCGGAGAGCTGTTTTTT.

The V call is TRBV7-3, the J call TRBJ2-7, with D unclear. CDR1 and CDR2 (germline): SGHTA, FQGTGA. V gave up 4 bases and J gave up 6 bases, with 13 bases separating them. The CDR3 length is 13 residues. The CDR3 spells CASSSTGFGEQYV. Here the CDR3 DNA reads TGTGCCAGCAGCTCCACCGGTTTCGGCGAGCAGTACGTC.